This T cell receptor (beta chain) was retrieved from a study of long-term antiretroviral therapy in people with HIV. An immunoSEQ assay, version v3.0, was performed at survey level. Clones were sequenced by immunoSEQ multiplex PCR, and TCRdb holds only the in-frame ones, with some missing. The table lists about 11,000 clones, about 86% of them singletons. Worth noting for this clone: Its target is not known.

Whole-study findings and limits: Clonal expansions arising prior to ART prevailed in the repertoire at every time point. Blood draws took place between the mid-2000s and the late 2010s and possibly involved older ART regimens.

The material sequenced was unsorted PBMCs, taken roughly 7 years after starting antiretroviral therapy. This receptor was taken from a man aged 45 to 65 with HIV.

The CDR3 DNA sequence: TGTGCCAGCAGCTGGGACTGGGTTTCCTACGAGCAGTACTTC. Its translation: CASSWDWVSYEQYF. V usage is TRBV5-5 and J usage is TRBJ2-7, with a weak D call TRBD2 (6 bases). CDR3 length: 14 amino acids. The V and J ends lost 3 bases and 1 base respectively, with 11 bases between them. Germline V gives CDR1 SGHKS, CDR2 YYEKEE (reference sequence).